This T cell receptor beta chain was found in a study of CD8+ T cells in alopecia areata. At the level of the study: Tofacitinib ran for 6 to 18 months before 6 months off drug. Whole-study results and caveats: Across lesional scalp, and particularly alopecia totalis/universalis, clonality surpassed that of normal scalp. Scalp sequencing captures resident alphabeta T cells of normal skin too.

The V end lost 5 bases, the J end lost 4 bases, and 11 bases lay between the germline ends. The CDR3 totals 13 residues. The germline V gene encodes CDR1 SQVTM and CDR2 ANQGSEA. Following RNA extraction, reverse transcription yielded cDNA that acted as the sequencing template. Profiling relied on immunoSEQ multiplex PCR, and the TCRdb table lists in-frame clones only, not all of them. Of 150,000 or so clones listed, roughly 48% are singletons. This clone was seen more than once but under ten times. No antigen is known for it. Alopecia areata patients gave lesional scalp punch biopsies and peripheral blood samples.

The chain combines TRBV29-1 with TRBJ2-2; D possibly uses TRBD1 or TRBD2 (5 bases each). The clonotype was recovered from a human donor with alopecia areata. Input material: CD4+ T cells sorted from blood. This chain's CDR3 is CSVRGALTGELFF. The CDR3, as DNA: TGCAGCGTTCGAGGGGCCCTCACCGGGGAGCTGTTTTTT.